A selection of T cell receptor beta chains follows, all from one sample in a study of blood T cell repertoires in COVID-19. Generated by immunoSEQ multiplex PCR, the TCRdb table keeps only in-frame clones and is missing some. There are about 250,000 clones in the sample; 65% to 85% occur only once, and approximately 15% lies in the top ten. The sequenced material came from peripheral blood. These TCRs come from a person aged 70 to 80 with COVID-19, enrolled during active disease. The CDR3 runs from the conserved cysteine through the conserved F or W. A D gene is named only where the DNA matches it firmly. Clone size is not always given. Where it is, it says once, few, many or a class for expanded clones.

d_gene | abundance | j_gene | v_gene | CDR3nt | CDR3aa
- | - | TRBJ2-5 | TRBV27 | TGTGCCAGCGGGAGTGGGGAGACCCAGTACTTC | CASGSGETQYF
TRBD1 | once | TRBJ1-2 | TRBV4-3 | TGCGCCAGCAGCCAATTTCAGGGGGCAGGTGGCTACACCTTC | CASSQFQGAGGYTF
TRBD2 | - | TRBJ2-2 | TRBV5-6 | TGTGCCAGCAGCCCGGACAGCGGGGGGGACGGGGAGCTGTTTTTT | CASSPDSGGDGELFF
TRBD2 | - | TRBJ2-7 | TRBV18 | TGTGCCAGCTCACCACTCCCTAGCGGAGGCCCGGGAGAGCAGTACTTC | CASSPLPSGGPGEQYF
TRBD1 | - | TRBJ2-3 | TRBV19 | TGTGCCAGTAGATCACTCGGACAGGGCGGTACGCAGTATTTT | CASRSLGQGGTQYF
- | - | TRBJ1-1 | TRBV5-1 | TGCGCCAGCAGGACGACAGGATATAACACTGAAGCTTTCTTT | CASRTTGYNTEAFF
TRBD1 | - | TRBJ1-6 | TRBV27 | TGTGCCAGCAGTCGCCAAACAGGGGGCGACGTTGATTCACCCCTCCACTTT | CASSRQTGGDVDSPLHF
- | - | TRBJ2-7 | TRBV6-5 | TGTGCCAGCACCCCGAGCCGGGGCTCCTACGAGCAGTACTTC | CASTPSRGSYEQYF
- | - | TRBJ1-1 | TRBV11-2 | TGTGCCAGCAGCTTAGTTTCCAGGGCTACTGAAGCTTTCTTT | CASSLVSRATEAFF
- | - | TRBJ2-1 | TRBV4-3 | TGCGCCAGCAGCCAAGGCCTTAGCTCCTACAATGAGCAGTTCTTC | CASSQGLSSYNEQFF
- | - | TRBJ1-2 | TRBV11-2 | TGTGCCAGCAGCTCGACAGTCATTAACTATGGCTACACCTTC | CASSSTVINYGYTF
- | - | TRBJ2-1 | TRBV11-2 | TGTGCCAGCAGCTTTGGGCTGTCGGGAGTCAATGAGCAGTTCTTC | CASSFGLSGVNEQFF